Below, 13 T cell receptor beta chains from the same sample are listed, as sequenced in a study of shared T cell receptors in the human thymus. Assay used: immunoSEQ multiplex PCR; TCRdb lists only in-frame clones, some missing. The sample carries 550,000 to 800,000 clones, 80% to 90% recorded once. In addition, the sample was reused for a study of human thymus T cells.

The sample comprised thymocytes. These receptor sequences come from a girl under three years old with a congenital heart defect.

A few counts support this clone. V usage is TRBV7-7 and J usage is TRBJ2-1; 9 bases match TRBD2. CDR1 is SSHAT and CDR2 is FNYEAQ in the germline V gene (reference sequence). V dropped 11 bases and J dropped 10; count of bases not matched to a gene: 12. This CDR3 is 13 amino acids long. This CDR3 is CALPEGSGGEQFF. DNA of the CDR3: TGTGCCCTCCCCGAAGGCAGCGGGGGGGAGCAGTTCTTC.

The chain links TRBV27 to TRBJ1-4; the match to TRBD1 covers 8 bases. CDR1 and CDR2 (germline): MNHEY, SMNVEV (reference sequence). The CDR3 totals 13 residues. V dropped 5 bases and J dropped 8; count of bases not matched to a gene: 4. The CDR3 region has the DNA TGTGCCAGCAGTACCCGGGACAGGGAAAAACTGTTTTTT. It translates to CASSTRDREKLFF.

V and J are TRBV4-1 and TRBJ2-2, with D perhaps matching TRBD1 (5 bases). The CDR3 spans 17 residues. Germline loops: CDR1 MGHRA, CDR2 YSYEKL. Trimming left V 0 bases short and J 4 bases short, with 15 bases between. CDR3 sequence (DNA): TGCGCCAGCAGCCAAGATCGGCAGGGCTATAGCACCGGGGAGCTGTTTTTT. Its protein product is CASSQDRQGYSTGELFF.

The J gene is TRBJ2-7, the V gene TRBV11-3; D is perhaps TRBD1 (5 bases). Per the germline V gene, CDR1 is SGHNT and CDR2 is YENEEA. The CDR3 loop spans 15 amino acids. Trimming pared 1 base from V and 2 bases from J, leaving 12 bases between. The CDR3 region has the DNA TGTGCCAGCAGCTTAGGGACAAGGCTAACCTACGAGCAGTACTTC. Translating gives CASSLGTRLTYEQYF.

V and J are TRBV19 and TRBJ2-7; TRBD1 aligns across 7 bases. After removal of 2 bases from V and 2 bases from J, the junction contained 15 bases not matched to a gene. Germline V gene data show CDR1 as LNHDA and CDR2 as SQIVND (reference sequence). The CDR3 spans 18 residues. CDR3 region: CASSIRANRGQTTYEQYF. CDR3 nucleotides: TGTGCCAGTAGTATACGTGCAAATAGGGGACAGACGACCTACGAGCAGTACTTC.

The rearrangement joins TRBV5-1 to TRBJ2-5; 11 bases line up with TRBD2. From germline, CDR1 is SGHRS and CDR2 YFSETQ. The CDR3 consists of 21 residues. J gave up 2 bases and V 3 bases, and 21 bases lay outside the gene matches. Here the CDR3 reads CASSWRTGDRELAGEQETQYF. The CDR3 coding sequence is TGCGCCAGCAGCTGGAGGACAGGGGATAGGGAACTAGCGGGGGAGCAAGAGACCCAGTACTTC. Full variable domain (missing parts from reference TRBV5-1 and TRBJ2-5): KAGVTQTPRYLIKTRGQQVTLSCSPISGHRSVSWYQQTPGQGLQFLFEYFSETQRNKGNFPGRFSGRQFSNSRSEMNVSTLELGDSALYLCASSWRTGDRELAGEQETQYFGPGTRLLVL.

The rearrangement uses TRBV5-1 and TRBJ1-3, with no clear D. Trimming removed 0 bases from V and 0 bases from J, with 10 bases in between. The germline V gene has CDR1 SGHRS and CDR2 YFSETQ. The CDR3 runs to 16 residues. The CDR3 coding sequence is TGCGCCAGCAGCTTGGACAGATACAGCTCTGGAAACACCATATATTTT. Translated, it gives CASSLDRYSSGNTIYF.

This chain uses TRBV5-1 with TRBJ2-3, with D maybe TRBD2 (6 bases). Germline V lookup: CDR1 SGHRS, CDR2 YFSETQ. The germline V and J ends were trimmed by 6 bases and 2 bases, with 13 bases remaining between them. This CDR3 has 14 residues. This CDR3 reads CASMKGLITDTQYF. CDR3 sequence (DNA): TGCGCCAGCATGAAGGGACTGATCACAGATACGCAGTATTTT.

The V and J genes are TRBV10-2 and TRBJ1-2; 7 positions agree with TRBD1. The CDR3 extends over 15 amino acids. V lost 4 bases and J lost 8; bases outside the gene matches: 13. Germline assignment: CDR1 WSHSY and CDR2 SAAADI. DNA for the CDR3: TGCGCCAGCAGTGGGATAGGCAAAACAGGGGACGGCTACACCTTC. It translates to CASSGIGKTGDGYTF.

This chain joins TRBV5-4 and TRBJ1-2; 7 nucleotides align to TRBD1. Losses at the gene ends were 0 bases for V and 1 base for J; bases not matched to a gene: 3. Germline V gene sequence: CDR1 SGHNT, CDR2 YYREEE (reference sequence). This CDR3 region has 15 residues. This chain's CDR3 is CASSLEGASNYGYTF. CDR3 DNA sequence: TGTGCCAGCAGCTTGGAGGGGGCAAGTAACTATGGCTACACCTTC.

The chain joins TRBV13 to TRBJ2-3; 10 bases line up with TRBD1. With V trimmed by 1 base and J by 1 base, 5 bases remained unmatched. The CDR3 has 17 amino acids. CDR1 is PRHDT, CDR2 FYEKMQ, per germline (reference sequence). This chain's CDR3 is CASSLVYGQGGTDTQYF. CDR3 bases: TGTGCCAGCAGCTTAGTTTACGGACAGGGGGGCACAGATACGCAGTATTTT.

The chain employs TRBV7-9 and TRBJ2-7, with 10 bases aligning to TRBD2. CDR3 size: 16 residues. Germline lookup yields CDR1 SEHNR and CDR2 FQNEAQ (reference sequence). The V and J ends lost 0 bases and 6 bases, in that order; junction bases with no gene match: 8. The CDR3 DNA reads as TGTGCCAGCAGCTTAGCGAGGGCTAGCGGGGGACCCGAGCAGTACTTC. Amino acids: CASSLARASGGPEQYF.

The J gene is TRBJ2-1, the V gene TRBV5-4; a possible D gene is TRBD2 (6 bases). V lost 4 bases and J lost 5, with 16 bases in between. The germline gives CDR1 SGHNT, CDR2 YYREEE (reference sequence). CDR3 length: 15 amino acids. CDR3 sequence reads: CASSTGIAENNEQFF. CDR3 coding DNA: TGTGCCAGCAGCACCGGTATAGCGGAGAACAATGAGCAGTTCTTC.